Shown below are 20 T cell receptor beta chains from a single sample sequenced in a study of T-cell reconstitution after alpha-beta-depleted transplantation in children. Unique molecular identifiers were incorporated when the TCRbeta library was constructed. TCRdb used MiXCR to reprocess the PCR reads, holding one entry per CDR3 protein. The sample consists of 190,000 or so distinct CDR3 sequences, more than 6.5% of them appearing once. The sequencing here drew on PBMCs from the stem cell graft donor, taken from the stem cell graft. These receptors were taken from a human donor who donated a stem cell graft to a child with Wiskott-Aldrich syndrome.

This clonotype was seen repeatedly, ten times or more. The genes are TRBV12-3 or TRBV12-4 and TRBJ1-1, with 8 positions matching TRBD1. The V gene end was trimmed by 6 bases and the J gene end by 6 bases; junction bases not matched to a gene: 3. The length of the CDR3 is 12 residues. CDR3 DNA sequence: TGTGCCAGCAGCCAGGGGGCCGCTGAAGCTTTCTTT. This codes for CASSQGAAEAFF.

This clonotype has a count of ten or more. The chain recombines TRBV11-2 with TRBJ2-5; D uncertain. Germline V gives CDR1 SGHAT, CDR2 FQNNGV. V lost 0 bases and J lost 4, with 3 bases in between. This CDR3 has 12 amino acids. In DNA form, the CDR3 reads TGTGCCAGCAGCTTAGATGCAGAGACCCAGTACTTC. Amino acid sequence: CASSLDAETQYF. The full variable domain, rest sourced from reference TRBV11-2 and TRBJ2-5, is EAGVAQSPRYKIIEKRQSVAFWCNPISGHATLYWYQQILGQGPKLLIQFQNNGVVDDSQLPKDRFSAERLKGVDSTLKIQPAKLEDSAVYLCASSLDAETQYFGPGTRLLVL.

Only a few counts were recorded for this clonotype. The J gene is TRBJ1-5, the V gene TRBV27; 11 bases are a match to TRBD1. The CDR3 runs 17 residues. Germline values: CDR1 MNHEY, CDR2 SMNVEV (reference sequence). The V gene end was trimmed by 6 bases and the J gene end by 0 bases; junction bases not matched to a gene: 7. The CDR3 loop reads CASRPGQGVYSNQPQHF. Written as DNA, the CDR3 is TGTGCCAGCAGGCCGGGACAGGGGGTATATAGCAATCAGCCCCAGCATTTT.

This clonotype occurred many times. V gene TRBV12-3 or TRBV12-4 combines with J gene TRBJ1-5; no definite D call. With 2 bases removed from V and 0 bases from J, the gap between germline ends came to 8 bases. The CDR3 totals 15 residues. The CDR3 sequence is CASSLRRTSNQPQHF. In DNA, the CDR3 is TGTGCCAGCAGTTTAAGACGGACTAGCAATCAGCCCCAGCATTTT.

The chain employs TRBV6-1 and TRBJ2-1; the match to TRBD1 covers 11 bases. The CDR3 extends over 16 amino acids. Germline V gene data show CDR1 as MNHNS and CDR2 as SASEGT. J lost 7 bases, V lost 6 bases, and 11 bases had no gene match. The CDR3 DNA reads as TGTGCCAGCAGCCCACGGACAGGGGGCCACACGAATGAGCAGTTCTTC. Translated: CASSPRTGGHTNEQFF.

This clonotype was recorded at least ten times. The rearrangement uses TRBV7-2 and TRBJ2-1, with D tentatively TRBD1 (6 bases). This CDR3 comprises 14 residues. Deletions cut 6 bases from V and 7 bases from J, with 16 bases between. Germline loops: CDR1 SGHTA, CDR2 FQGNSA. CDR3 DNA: TGTGCCAGCAGGAATGCCAGGGGAACGAATGAGCAGTTCTTC. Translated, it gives CASRNARGTNEQFF.

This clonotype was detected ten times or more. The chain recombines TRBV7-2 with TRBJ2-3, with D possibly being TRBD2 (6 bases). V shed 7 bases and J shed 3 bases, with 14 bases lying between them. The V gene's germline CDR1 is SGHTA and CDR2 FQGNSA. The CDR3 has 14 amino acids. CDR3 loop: CASTQDGGTDTQYF. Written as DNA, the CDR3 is TGTGCCAGCACCCAGGACGGGGGTACAGATACGCAGTATTTT.

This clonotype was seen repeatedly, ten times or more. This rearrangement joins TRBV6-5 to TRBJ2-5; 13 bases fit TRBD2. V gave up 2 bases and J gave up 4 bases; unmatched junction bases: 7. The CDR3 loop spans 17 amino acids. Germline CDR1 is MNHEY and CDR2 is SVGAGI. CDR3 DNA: TGTGCCAGCAGTTACGGGTTGACTAGCGGGGGGAGAGAGACCCAGTACTTC. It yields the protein CASSYGLTSGGRETQYF.

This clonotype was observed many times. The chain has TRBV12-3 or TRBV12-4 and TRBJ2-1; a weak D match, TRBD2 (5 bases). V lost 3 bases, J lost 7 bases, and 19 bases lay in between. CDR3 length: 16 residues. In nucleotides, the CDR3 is TGTGCCAGCAGTTTGAGGGATAGGGTCGTATGGAATGAGCAGTTCTTC. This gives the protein CASSLRDRVVWNEQFF.

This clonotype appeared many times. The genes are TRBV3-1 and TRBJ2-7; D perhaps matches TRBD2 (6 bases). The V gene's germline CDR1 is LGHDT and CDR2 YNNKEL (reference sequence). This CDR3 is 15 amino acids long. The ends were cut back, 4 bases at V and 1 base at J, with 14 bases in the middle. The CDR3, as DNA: TGTGCCAGCAGCCCTCGGGAGATCCTTTCCTACGAGCAGTACTTC. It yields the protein CASSPREILSYEQYF.

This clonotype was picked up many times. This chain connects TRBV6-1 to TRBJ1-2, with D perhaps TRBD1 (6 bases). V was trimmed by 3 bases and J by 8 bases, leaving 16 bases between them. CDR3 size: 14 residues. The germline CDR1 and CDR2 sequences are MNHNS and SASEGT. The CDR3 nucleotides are TGTGCCAGCAGTGACGATGCAGGGGCGAGGGGCTACACCTTC. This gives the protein CASSDDAGARGYTF.

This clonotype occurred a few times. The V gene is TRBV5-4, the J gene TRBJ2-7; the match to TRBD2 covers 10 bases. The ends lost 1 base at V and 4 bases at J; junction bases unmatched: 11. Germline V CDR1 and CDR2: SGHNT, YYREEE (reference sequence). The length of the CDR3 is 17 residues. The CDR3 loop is CASSLMVLAGETYEQYF. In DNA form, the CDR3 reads TGTGCCAGCAGCTTGATGGTGCTAGCGGGAGAAACTTACGAGCAGTACTTC.

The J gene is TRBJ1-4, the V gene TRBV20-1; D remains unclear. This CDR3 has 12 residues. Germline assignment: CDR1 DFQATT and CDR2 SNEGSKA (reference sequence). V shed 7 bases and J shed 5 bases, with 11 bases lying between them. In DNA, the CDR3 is TGCAGTGTAGGCCGGAGAAATGAAAAACTGTTTTTT. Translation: CSVGRRNEKLFF.

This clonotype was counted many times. The chain's CDR3 is CSVRGPQETQYF. CDR3 bases: TGCAGCGTCCGAGGTCCCCAAGAGACCCAGTACTTC. The chain is built from TRBV29-1 and TRBJ2-5, with D uncertain. The V gene lost 6 bases and the J gene lost 1 base, with 9 bases spanning the gap. Germline V CDR1 and CDR2: SQVTM, ANQGSEA. This CDR3 comprises 12 residues.

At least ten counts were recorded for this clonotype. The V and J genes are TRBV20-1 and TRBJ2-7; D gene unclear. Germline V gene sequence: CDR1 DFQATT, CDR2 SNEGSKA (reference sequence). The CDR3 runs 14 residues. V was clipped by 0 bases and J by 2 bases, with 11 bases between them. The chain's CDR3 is CSARDGVNTYEQYF. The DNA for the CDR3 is TGCAGTGCTAGAGACGGCGTAAACACCTACGAGCAGTACTTC.

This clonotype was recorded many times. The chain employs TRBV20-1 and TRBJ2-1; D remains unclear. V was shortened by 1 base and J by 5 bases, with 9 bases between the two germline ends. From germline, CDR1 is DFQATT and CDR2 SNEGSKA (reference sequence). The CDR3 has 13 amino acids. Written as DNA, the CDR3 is TGCAGTGCTAGAGGCCTCAGGCACAATGAGCAGTTCTTC. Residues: CSARGLRHNEQFF.

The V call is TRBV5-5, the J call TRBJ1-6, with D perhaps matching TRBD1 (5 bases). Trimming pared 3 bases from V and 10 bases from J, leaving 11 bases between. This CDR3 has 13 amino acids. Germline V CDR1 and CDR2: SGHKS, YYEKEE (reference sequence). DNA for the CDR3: TGTGCCAGCAGCTCAGCGGACAAGTCACCCCTCCACTTT. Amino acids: CASSSADKSPLHF.

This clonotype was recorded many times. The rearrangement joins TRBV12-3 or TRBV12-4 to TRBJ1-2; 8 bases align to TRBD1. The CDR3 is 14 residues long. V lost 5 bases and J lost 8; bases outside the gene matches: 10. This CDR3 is CASSPSGGRGGYTF. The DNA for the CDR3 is TGTGCCAGCAGTCCCTCAGGGGGCAGAGGCGGCTACACCTTC.

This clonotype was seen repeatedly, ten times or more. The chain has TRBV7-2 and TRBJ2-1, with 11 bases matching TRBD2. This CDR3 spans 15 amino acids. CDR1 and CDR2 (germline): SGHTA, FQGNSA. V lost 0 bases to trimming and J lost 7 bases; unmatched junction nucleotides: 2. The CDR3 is CASSLALAGVNEQFF. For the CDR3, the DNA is TGTGCCAGCAGCTTAGCACTAGCGGGAGTTAATGAGCAGTTCTTC.

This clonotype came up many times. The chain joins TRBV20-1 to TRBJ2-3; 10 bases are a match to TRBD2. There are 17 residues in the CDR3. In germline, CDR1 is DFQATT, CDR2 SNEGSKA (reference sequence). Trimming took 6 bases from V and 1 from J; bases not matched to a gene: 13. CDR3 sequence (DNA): TGCAGTGCCCGTCCGGCTAGCGGGAGCTACCGCACAGATACGCAGTATTTT. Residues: CSARPASGSYRTDTQYF.